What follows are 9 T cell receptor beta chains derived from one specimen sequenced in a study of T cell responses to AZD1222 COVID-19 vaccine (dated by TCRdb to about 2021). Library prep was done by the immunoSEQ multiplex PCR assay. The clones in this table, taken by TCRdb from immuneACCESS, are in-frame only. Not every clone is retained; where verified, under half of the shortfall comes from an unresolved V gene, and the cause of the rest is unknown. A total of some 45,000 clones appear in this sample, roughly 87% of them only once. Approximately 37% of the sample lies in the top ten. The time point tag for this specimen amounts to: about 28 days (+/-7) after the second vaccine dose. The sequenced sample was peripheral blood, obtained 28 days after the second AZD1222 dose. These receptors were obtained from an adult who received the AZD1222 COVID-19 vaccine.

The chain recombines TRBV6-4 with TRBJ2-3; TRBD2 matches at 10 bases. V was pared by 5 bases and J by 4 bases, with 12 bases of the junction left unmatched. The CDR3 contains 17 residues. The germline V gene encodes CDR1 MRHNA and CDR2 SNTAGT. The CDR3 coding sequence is TGTGCCAGCAGTCCCAGCGGGGGGGCCGGATTGGCAGATACGCAGTATTTT. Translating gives CASSPSGGAGLADTQYF.

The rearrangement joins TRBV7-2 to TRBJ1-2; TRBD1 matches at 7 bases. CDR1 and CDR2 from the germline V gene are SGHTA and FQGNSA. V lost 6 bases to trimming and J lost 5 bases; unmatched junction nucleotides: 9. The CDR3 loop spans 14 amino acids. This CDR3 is CASRLPGQQYGYTF. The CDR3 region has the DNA TGTGCCAGCAGGTTGCCGGGACAGCAATATGGCTACACCTTC.

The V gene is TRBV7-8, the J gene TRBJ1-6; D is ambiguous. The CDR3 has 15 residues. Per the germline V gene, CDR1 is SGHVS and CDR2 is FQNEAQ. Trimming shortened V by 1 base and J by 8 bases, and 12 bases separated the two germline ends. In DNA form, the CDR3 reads TGTGCCAGCAGCTTAGTGGCAGGACCGGATTCACCCCTCCACTTT. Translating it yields CASSLVAGPDSPLHF.

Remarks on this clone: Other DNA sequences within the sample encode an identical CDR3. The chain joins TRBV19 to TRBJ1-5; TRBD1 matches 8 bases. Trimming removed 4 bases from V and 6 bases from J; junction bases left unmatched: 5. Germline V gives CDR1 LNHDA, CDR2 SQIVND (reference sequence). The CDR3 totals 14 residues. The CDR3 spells CASSTGQGGQPQHF. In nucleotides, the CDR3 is TGTGCCAGTAGTACCGGACAGGGAGGTCAGCCCCAGCATTTT.

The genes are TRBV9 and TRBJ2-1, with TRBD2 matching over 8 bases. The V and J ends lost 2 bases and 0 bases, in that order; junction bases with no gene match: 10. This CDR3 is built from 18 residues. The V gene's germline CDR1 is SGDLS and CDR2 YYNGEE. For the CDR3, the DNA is TGTGCCAGCAGCGTTTTAAGCGGGGGCCTACGCTCCTACAATGAGCAGTTCTTC. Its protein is CASSVLSGGLRSYNEQFF.

DNA of the CDR3: TGTGCCAGTAGTATAGATCTAGGAAGTGCTTCACCCCTCCACTTT. Its translation is CASSIDLGSASPLHF. This chain uses TRBV19 with TRBJ1-6; the D is unclear. V was trimmed by 0 bases and J by 9 bases, leaving 12 bases between them. Germline CDR1 reads LNHDA; CDR2 reads SQIVND (reference sequence). This CDR3 has 15 amino acids.

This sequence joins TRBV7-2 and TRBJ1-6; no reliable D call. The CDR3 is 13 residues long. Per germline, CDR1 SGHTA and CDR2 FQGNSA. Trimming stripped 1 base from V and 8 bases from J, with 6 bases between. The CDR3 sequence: CASSLVRHSPLHF. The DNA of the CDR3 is TGTGCCAGCAGCTTAGTACGCCATTCACCCCTCCACTTT.

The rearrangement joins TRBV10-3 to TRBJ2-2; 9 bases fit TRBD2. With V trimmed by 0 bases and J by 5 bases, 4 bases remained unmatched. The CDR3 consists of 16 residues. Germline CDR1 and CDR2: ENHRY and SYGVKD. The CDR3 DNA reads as TGTGCCATCAGTGAGTCGGCGGGGGGGCGGACCGGGGAGCTGTTTTTT. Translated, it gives CAISESAGGRTGELFF.

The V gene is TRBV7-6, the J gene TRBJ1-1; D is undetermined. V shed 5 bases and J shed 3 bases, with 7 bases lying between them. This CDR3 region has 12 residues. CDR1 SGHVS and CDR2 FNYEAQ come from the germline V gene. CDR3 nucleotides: TGTGCCAGCAGCCTAGTGGACACTGAAGCTTTCTTT. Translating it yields CASSLVDTEAFF.